The clone carrying this TCR beta chain was seen just once. This table comes from immunoSEQ multiplex PCR, and its TCRdb copy is limited to in-frame clones, with some not included. The sample carries about 64,000 clones, approximately 82% recorded once. The sample comes from a study of blood T cell repertoires in COVID-19. Looking at the study overall: COVID-19 samples, acute and convalescent, were from the United States, Italy and Spain.

CDR1 is MNHNS, CDR2 SASEGT, per germline. V shed 3 bases and J shed 3 bases, with 12 bases lying between them. The CDR3 is 15 amino acids. The V gene is TRBV6-1, the J gene TRBJ2-1, with D possibly TRBD2 on 6 matching bases. This sequence originates from a woman between 55 and 75 years old with acute or convalescent COVID-19. What was sequenced was peripheral blood. The chain's CDR3 is CASSETRWNYNEQFF. Written as DNA, the CDR3 is TGTGCCAGCAGTGAGACTAGGTGGAACTACAATGAGCAGTTCTTC.